This entry features one T cell receptor (beta chain) sequence. The antigen remains undetermined. This sample stems from a study of cytomegalovirus exposure and HLA in healthy donors. Study at large: Per a later analysis, the 666 first-cohort and 120 validation repertoires shared one platform.

Germline CDR1 is SNHLY and CDR2 is FYNNEI. With V trimmed by 6 bases and J by 0 bases, 19 bases remained unmatched. The CDR3 runs 21 residues. Method: immunoSEQ multiplex PCR; TCRdb's copy keeps in-frame clones and lacks some. Of 260,000 or so clones listed, approximately 88% are singletons. Study-wide points: Most TCR sequences were rare, but some public TCRs occurred in many donors. A classifier reportedly called cytomegalovirus status with high sensitivity and specificity.

V and J are TRBV2 and TRBJ2-1; 11 bases align to TRBD1. Material for sequencing was PBMCs. The source is a woman in her late teens or twenties in good health and CMV-seronegative. Here the CDR3 reads CASRDHPVPGQGVGSYNEQFF. The CDR3 DNA is TGTGCCAGCAGAGATCACCCTGTCCCGGGACAGGGGGTTGGCTCCTACAATGAGCAGTTCTTC.